This record looks at one T cell receptor beta chain sequence and its context. Its antigen remains unknown. TCRdb's table, derived via immunoSEQ multiplex PCR, lists solely in-frame clones and lacks some. The table records roughly 2,000,000 clones, about 95% of them present only once. The sample originates from a study of shared clonotypes between healthy human individuals. Positively selected for CCR7, the CD45RO-negative cells used as naive CD8 cells excluded terminally differentiated effector memory CD45RA+ cells. The study's findings and limits: Naive CD4 clonotype sharing across several donors was about 5%.

The sequenced sample was naive CD8+ T cells sorted from blood. The TCR sequence derives from a man aged 18 to 29 in good health.

The CDR3 here is CASSVLEAGPTFF. The CDR3 DNA reads as TGTGCCAGCAGCGTATTAGAGGCAGGGCCAACTTTCTTT. V gene TRBV9 combines with J gene TRBJ1-1, with D maybe TRBD1 (5 bases). The CDR3 length is 13 residues. Germline CDR1 and CDR2: SGDLS and YYNGEE. V lost 1 base and J 12 bases, leaving 16 bases between the germline ends.